This note documents a single T cell receptor (beta chain) sequence. Its antigen is still unknown. The source of the sample is a study of T cell responses to AZD1222 COVID-19 vaccine. Study-wide points: Only after the peak T cell response were repertoires sampled. AZD1222 recipients seropositive at baseline numbered only six or seven. Two AZD1222 administrations were followed by greater Spike-specific TCR breadth and depth. Donors were largely white British and mainly female; clonal diversity was possibly underestimated.

The repertoire was sequenced with immunoSEQ multiplex PCR; TCRdb's copy has only in-frame clones and lacks some. The sample lists 120,000 or so clones, around 90% occurring once. The V and J ends lost 5 bases and 8 bases respectively, with 19 bases between them. Germline lookup yields CDR1 GTSNPN and CDR2 SVGIG (reference sequence). This CDR3 is 14 amino acids long. V is TRBV30 and J is TRBJ2-1; possible D gene TRBD1, 5 bases. This sequence originates from an adult who received the MenACWY meningococcal vaccine as a control. Sequences were derived from peripheral blood, sampled 28 days after the second dose of the MenACWY control vaccine. The CDR3 sequence is CAWGRNVKGDEQFF. DNA for the CDR3: TGTGCCTGGGGTCGGAATGTTAAAGGGGATGAGCAGTTCTTC.